This is a list of T cell receptor beta chains from one sample in a study of CD8+CD57+ T cells in acquired aplastic anemia. TCRdb recomputed calls from the reads with MiXCR, one row per CDR3 protein. This sample has hundreds of thousands of distinct CDR3 sequences; approximately 79% occur once, and the top ten carry 35% to 50%. Sequenced: sorted CD4+, CD8+, or CD8+CD57+ T cells (not recorded which) from PBMCs. These receptors were collected from a human donor with aplastic anemia. CDR3s include the opening cysteine and the closing phenylalanine or tryptophan. A D gene is named only where the DNA matches it firmly. Not all rows give a size; the values are once, few, many and, for expanded clones, a class.

CDR3 DNA: TGTGCCAGCAGCTTGACAGGGGGCGCCGACTATGGCTACACGTTCTTC; CDR3 protein: CASSLTGGADYGYTFF; D gene: TRBD1; V gene: TRBV7-2; clone size: -; J gene: TRBJ2-1
CDR3 DNA: TGTGCCAGCAGCTTGTTGGTGACTGAGCAGTTCTTC; CDR3 protein: CASSLLVTEQFF; D gene: -; V gene: TRBV7-9; clone size: once; J gene: TRBJ2-1
CDR3 DNA: TGTGCCAGCAGCTTGGAGAGGGGTCGCGTCGTACATGGCTACACCTTC; CDR3 protein: CASSLERGRVVHGYTF; D gene: -; V gene: TRBV7-8; clone size: -; J gene: TRBJ1-2
CDR3 DNA: TGCAGTGCTGGTACAAGAAGCAATCAGCCCCAGCATTTT; CDR3 protein: CSAGTRSNQPQHF; D gene: -; V gene: TRBV20-1; clone size: once; J gene: TRBJ1-5
CDR3 DNA: TGTGCCACCAGCAGAGGAGATCAGCCCCAGCATTTT; CDR3 protein: CATSRGDQPQHF; D gene: -; V gene: TRBV15; clone size: once; J gene: TRBJ1-5
CDR3 DNA: TGTGCCAGCAGCTTGAATAGGGACACTGAAGCTTTCTTT; CDR3 protein: CASSLNRDTEAFF; D gene: -; V gene: TRBV7-9; clone size: -; J gene: TRBJ1-1
CDR3 DNA: TGTGCCAGCAGCTTAGATCTGACAGGGGCCTACACTGAAGCTTTCTTT; CDR3 protein: CASSLDLTGAYTEAFF; D gene: TRBD1; V gene: TRBV11-3; clone size: -; J gene: TRBJ1-1
CDR3 DNA: TGTGCCAGCAGCAATACCGAGGGAGGCTATGGCTACACCTTC; CDR3 protein: CASSNTEGGYGYTF; D gene: -; V gene: TRBV7-2; clone size: -; J gene: TRBJ1-2
CDR3 DNA: TGTGCCTGGGGACTGAGTTGGGGGACTGAAGCTTTCTTT; CDR3 protein: CAWGLSWGTEAFF; D gene: -; V gene: TRBV30; clone size: -; J gene: TRBJ1-1
CDR3 DNA: TGTGCCAGCAAGTTTCATCCAGAGGGCAAAGCCCTTTCCTTC; CDR3 protein: CASKFHPEGKALSF; D gene: -; V gene: TRBV7-2; clone size: -; J gene: TRBJ2-7
CDR3 DNA: TGTGCCAGCAGCTTGGCCTCGGGGGGAAGTCAGCCCCAGCATTTT; CDR3 protein: CASSLASGGSQPQHF; D gene: -; V gene: TRBV5-5; clone size: -; J gene: TRBJ1-5
CDR3 DNA: TGTGCCAGCAGCTTAGCGGGAGGTCCCGATAAGACCCATTACTTC; CDR3 protein: CASSLAGGPDKTHYF; D gene: -; V gene: TRBV7-8; clone size: few; J gene: TRBJ2-5
CDR3 DNA: TGTGCCAGCAGGGGGCGGGAACGGGAAGATACGCAGTATTTT; CDR3 protein: CASRGREREDTQYF; D gene: -; V gene: TRBV6-4; clone size: -; J gene: TRBJ2-3
CDR3 DNA: TGTGCCTACGGGGACGGGGGCACAGAAACGACGCATTTT; CDR3 protein: CAYGDGGTETTHF; D gene: -; V gene: TRBV7-9; clone size: -; J gene: TRBJ2-3
CDR3 DNA: TGCAGTGCTAGAGATCTGAAGGCACCCACCTACAATGAGCAGTTCTTC; CDR3 protein: CSARDLKAPTYNEQFF; D gene: -; V gene: TRBV20-1; clone size: -; J gene: TRBJ2-1
CDR3 DNA: TGTGCCAGCGGCGTCGCGGGAGGAGACAAGACGTATTTT; CDR3 protein: CASGVAGGDKTYF; D gene: TRBD2; V gene: TRBV7-8; clone size: once; J gene: TRBJ2-3
CDR3 DNA: TGTGCCAGCGGCGAAGGGGGGCAAGATGCGCAGTATTTT; CDR3 protein: CASGEGGQDAQYF; D gene: -; V gene: TRBV11-3; clone size: -; J gene: TRBJ2-3
CDR3 DNA: TGTGCCATCAGTGAGTCCACAGGGGACCAGCCCCAGCATTTT; CDR3 protein: CAISESTGDQPQHF; D gene: TRBD1; V gene: TRBV10-3; clone size: -; J gene: TRBJ1-5
CDR3 DNA: TGTGCCAGCAGCCTGACGACAGGGGATGGCTACACCTTC; CDR3 protein: CASSLTTGDGYTF; D gene: TRBD1; V gene: TRBV4-1; clone size: few; J gene: TRBJ1-2
CDR3 DNA: TGTGCCACCAGCATTTTTGTTAGGGCAAACACTGAAGCTTTCTTT; CDR3 protein: CATSIFVRANTEAFF; D gene: -; V gene: TRBV15; clone size: -; J gene: TRBJ1-1
CDR3 DNA: TGTGCCAGCAGCTCAATCGACAGGGGGAACACTGAAGCTTTCTTT; CDR3 protein: CASSSIDRGNTEAFF; D gene: TRBD1; V gene: TRBV11-2; clone size: -; J gene: TRBJ1-1
CDR3 DNA: TGTGCCAGCAGCACCCCTCCCCGGGGCCCGTCCGACACAGATACGCAGTATTTT; CDR3 protein: CASSTPPRGPSDTDTQYF; D gene: -; V gene: TRBV11-1; clone size: -; J gene: TRBJ2-3
CDR3 DNA: TGTGCCAGCAGCTTAGATCGCGGAGGCGGAGATACGCAGTATTTT; CDR3 protein: CASSLDRGGGDTQYF; D gene: -; V gene: TRBV11-3; clone size: few; J gene: TRBJ2-3
CDR3 DNA: TGTGCCAGCAGCTTAGCGGGAGGTCGCGATAGGGAGGAGCAGTTCTTC; CDR3 protein: CASSLAGGRDREEQFF; D gene: TRBD2; V gene: TRBV9; clone size: -; J gene: TRBJ2-1
CDR3 DNA: TGTGCCACCAGCAGGGGCTCCGGCCAAGATACCCAGTCCTTC; CDR3 protein: CATSRGSGQDTQSF; D gene: -; V gene: TRBV7-3; clone size: -; J gene: TRBJ2-5
CDR3 DNA: TGTGCCAGCAGCTTAAGGGACAGCCCCTACAATGAGCAGTTCTTC; CDR3 protein: CASSLRDSPYNEQFF; D gene: TRBD1; V gene: TRBV7-3; clone size: -; J gene: TRBJ2-1
CDR3 DNA: TGCAGTGCTAGACCCCTTAACTATGGCTACACCTTC; CDR3 protein: CSARPLNYGYTF; D gene: -; V gene: TRBV20-1; clone size: once; J gene: TRBJ1-2
CDR3 DNA: TGTGCCACCAGCATAGTGGGCGGTCCCGATACGCAGTATTTT; CDR3 protein: CATSIVGGPDTQYF; D gene: -; V gene: TRBV15; clone size: -; J gene: TRBJ2-3
CDR3 DNA: TGTGCCAGCGGGAACGGTGCGACATATACGCAGTATTTT; CDR3 protein: CASGNGATYTQYF; D gene: -; V gene: TRBV2; clone size: -; J gene: TRBJ2-3
CDR3 DNA: TGTGCCAGCAGCGGAGAAGGGGACCCGAATGATGGCTACTTT; CDR3 protein: CASSGEGDPNDGYF; D gene: -; V gene: TRBV9; clone size: -; J gene: TRBJ2-3
CDR3 DNA: TGCAGTGCTATCGGGGGCAGAGCCATGACCCAGCATTTT; CDR3 protein: CSAIGGRAMTQHF; D gene: -; V gene: TRBV20-1; clone size: -; J gene: TRBJ1-5
CDR3 DNA: -; CDR3 protein: CASSSASEMSSSSQHF; D gene: -; V gene: TRBV7-8; clone size: -; J gene: TRBJ1-5
CDR3 DNA: TGTGCCAGCAGCTTGGGGAGGGACGGGATCGTAAATGGCTACACCTTC; CDR3 protein: CASSLGRDGIVNGYTF; D gene: -; V gene: TRBV9; clone size: -; J gene: TRBJ1-2
CDR3 DNA: TGTGCCACCAGCTTAGGGGCTAGCCAAGAGACCCAGTTCTTC; CDR3 protein: CATSLGASQETQFF; D gene: -; V gene: TRBV7-9; clone size: -; J gene: TRBJ2-1
CDR3 DNA: TGTGCCAGCAGCTTATCAGGGGGGCCGCGGTTCTTC; CDR3 protein: CASSLSGGPRFF; D gene: -; V gene: TRBV7-8; clone size: -; J gene: TRBJ2-1
CDR3 DNA: TGTGCCAGCAGCTTAGAGCCAAAAGAGACCCAGTACTTC; CDR3 protein: CASSLEPKETQYF; D gene: -; V gene: TRBV7-7; clone size: -; J gene: TRBJ2-5
CDR3 DNA: TGTGCCACCAGTAGAGTTAGTCATAACGACACGCAGTACTTC; CDR3 protein: CATSRVSHNDTQYF; D gene: -; V gene: TRBV15; clone size: -; J gene: TRBJ2-7
CDR3 DNA: TGTGCCAGCAGCTTACATCCGAACGGGACAGCCCTTGCTTTCTTT; CDR3 protein: CASSLHPNGTALAFF; D gene: TRBD1; V gene: TRBV7-8; clone size: -; J gene: TRBJ1-1
CDR3 DNA: TGTGCCAGCAGGAAGGAGGGGCCCCAGCATTTT; CDR3 protein: CASRKEGPQHF; D gene: -; V gene: TRBV12-3/TRBV12-4; clone size: many; J gene: TRBJ1-5
CDR3 DNA: TGTGCCAGCAGCCTGGCACTAGAGGGAAGTCTGTCCTTC; CDR3 protein: CASSLALEGSLSF; D gene: -; V gene: TRBV7-8; clone size: -; J gene: TRBJ2-1
CDR3 DNA: TGTGCCAGCAGCCCCGGGGGTACAGCTGAAGCTTTTTTT; CDR3 protein: CASSPGGTAEAFF; D gene: -; V gene: TRBV2; clone size: -; J gene: TRBJ1-1
CDR3 DNA: TGTGCCAGCAGCTTGACTAGGGGGAGTCCCCTCCACTTT; CDR3 protein: CASSLTRGSPLHF; D gene: -; V gene: TRBV5-8; clone size: -; J gene: TRBJ1-6
CDR3 DNA: TGTGCCAGCAGGCCGGGACAGGGAGGGTATGAGCAGTTCTTC; CDR3 protein: CASRPGQGGYEQFF; D gene: TRBD1; V gene: TRBV27; clone size: many; J gene: TRBJ2-1
CDR3 DNA: TGTGCCAGCAGCAGCGGACTAGCGGGGAACATTCAGTACTTC; CDR3 protein: CASSSGLAGNIQYF; D gene: TRBD2; V gene: TRBV9; clone size: -; J gene: TRBJ2-4
CDR3 DNA: TGTGCCAGCAGCGATGGTGCAATCCGTGCAGCCCTTTTC; CDR3 protein: CASSDGAIRAALF; D gene: -; V gene: TRBV7-8; clone size: -; J gene: TRBJ2-1
CDR3 DNA: TGTGCCAGCAGTTCACGCGACAGTTGGGGAGACAACCAGTACACCTTC; CDR3 protein: CASSSRDSWGDNQYTF; D gene: -; V gene: TRBV7-3; clone size: -; J gene: TRBJ1-2
CDR3 DNA: TGTGCCAGCAGCGTAGGGTCAGATGCGGAGTATTTTGACACCTTC; CDR3 protein: CASSVGSDAEYFDTF; D gene: -; V gene: TRBV9; clone size: -; J gene: TRBJ1-2
CDR3 DNA: TGTGCCAGCAGCTTGGAGAGGGCTAGCGGGACCTACGAGCAGTACTTC; CDR3 protein: CASSLERASGTYEQYF; D gene: TRBD2; V gene: TRBV5-6; clone size: once; J gene: TRBJ2-7
CDR3 DNA: TGTGCCAGCAGCATAGCTAGCGCAGCGAACAATGAGCATTTCTTC; CDR3 protein: CASSIASAANNEHFF; D gene: -; V gene: TRBV19; clone size: -; J gene: TRBJ1-1
CDR3 DNA: TGCAGTGCTGTCCAGGGATTCGAGCAGTACTTC; CDR3 protein: CSAVQGFEQYF; D gene: -; V gene: TRBV20-1; clone size: -; J gene: TRBJ2-7
CDR3 DNA: TGTGCCAGCAGCCAAGCAGGGGATAATTCACCCCTCCACTTT; CDR3 protein: CASSQAGDNSPLHF; D gene: -; V gene: TRBV4-1; clone size: many; J gene: TRBJ1-6
CDR3 DNA: TGTGCCAGCATCATAGGGACAGTGGGATACGAGCAGTACTTC; CDR3 protein: CASIIGTVGYEQYF; D gene: TRBD1; V gene: TRBV2; clone size: -; J gene: TRBJ2-7
CDR3 DNA: TGCAGTGCCATAGCCGGGATCAATGAAAACACTGAAGCTTTCTTT; CDR3 protein: CSAIAGINENTEAFF; D gene: -; V gene: TRBV20-1; clone size: -; J gene: TRBJ1-1